A single sample gave rise to the 7 T cell receptor beta chains below, sequenced in a study of T cell responses to AZD1222 COVID-19 vaccine. The table came from immunoSEQ multiplex PCR; TCRdb's copy has only in-frame clones and leaves some out. This table has more than 80,000 clones, almost 90% appearing once. This specimen consisted of peripheral blood, obtained on day 0 of MenACWY control vaccination. The receptors here all came from an adult in good health.

This chain joins TRBV19 and TRBJ2-1; 12 bases map to TRBD2. V was pared by 5 bases and J by 10 bases, with 12 bases of the junction left unmatched. The CDR3 runs to 16 residues. Germline V CDR1 and CDR2: LNHDA, SQIVND (reference sequence). The CDR3 coding sequence is TGTGCCAGTAGTCCCCCCGCTAGCGGGGGGGCCGGAGAGCAGTTCTTC. Its protein product is CASSPPASGGAGEQFF. The full variable domain, rest sourced from reference TRBV19 and TRBJ2-1, is DGGITQSPKYLFRKEGQNVTLSCEQNLNHDAMYWYRQDPGQGLRLIYYSQIVNDFQKGDIAEGYSVSREKKESFPLTVTSAQKNPTAFYLCASSPPASGGAGEQFFGPGTRLTVL.

The chain recombines TRBV13 with TRBJ2-3; perhaps TRBD2 as D (6 bases). The CDR3 runs to 15 residues. Germline V gene sequence: CDR1 PRHDT, CDR2 FYEKMQ (reference sequence). V was clipped by 2 bases and J by 2 bases, with 11 bases between them. The CDR3 nucleotides are TGTGCCAGCAGCTTAAGACGGACTAACACAGATACGCAGTATTTT. Translated, it gives CASSLRRTNTDTQYF.

Only one count was recorded for this clone. This chain joins TRBV30 and TRBJ2-3, with D tentatively TRBD1 or TRBD2 (5 bases each). CDR1 is GTSNPN, CDR2 SVGIG, per germline (reference sequence). V lost 3 bases, J lost 2 bases, and 9 bases lay in between. This CDR3 is built from 13 residues. CDR3 amino acids: CAWRNGATDTQYF. CDR3 sequence (DNA): TGTGCCTGGAGAAACGGGGCCACAGATACGCAGTATTTT.

This chain uses TRBV6-2 or TRBV6-3 with TRBJ1-5; weak D call: TRBD1 (6 bases). The CDR3 is 15 amino acids. Between the trimmed V and J ends, which lost 0 bases and 4 bases, there was a span of 10 bases. CDR1 and CDR2 (germline): MNHEY, SVGEGT. This CDR3 reads CASSYSTGRNQPQHF. The DNA of the CDR3 is TGTGCCAGCAGTTACTCCACAGGGCGGAATCAGCCCCAGCATTTT.

The gene calls are TRBV6-8 and TRBJ2-5; tentatively, D is TRBD1 (5 bases). V was shortened by 4 bases and J by 4 bases, with 13 bases between the two germline ends. Germline V gene lookup returns CDR1 MNHGY and CDR2 SAAAGT. The CDR3 is 14 residues long. The chain's CDR3 is CASSCFVGAETQYF. The CDR3, as DNA: TGTGCCAGCAGTTGTTTCGTAGGGGCAGAGACCCAGTACTTC.

The rearrangement joins TRBV10-3 to TRBJ1-2, with 7 nucleotides matching TRBD1. The CDR3 spans 12 residues. Per germline, CDR1 ENHRY and CDR2 SYGVKD. The trim removed 7 bases at V and 6 bases at J, leaving 5 bases unmatched. The CDR3 DNA is TGTGCCATCACCTCGACAGGGAATGGCTACACCTTC. It translates to CAITSTGNGYTF.

The chain is built from TRBV19 and TRBJ1-5; D gene uncertain. Trimming took 3 bases from V and 2 from J, leaving 14 bases between them. Germline CDR1 is LNHDA and CDR2 is SQIVND (reference sequence). CDR3 length: 16 residues. This CDR3 reads CASSMGHPDGNQPQHF. CDR3 DNA: TGTGCCAGTAGTATGGGCCACCCCGATGGCAATCAGCCCCAGCATTTT.